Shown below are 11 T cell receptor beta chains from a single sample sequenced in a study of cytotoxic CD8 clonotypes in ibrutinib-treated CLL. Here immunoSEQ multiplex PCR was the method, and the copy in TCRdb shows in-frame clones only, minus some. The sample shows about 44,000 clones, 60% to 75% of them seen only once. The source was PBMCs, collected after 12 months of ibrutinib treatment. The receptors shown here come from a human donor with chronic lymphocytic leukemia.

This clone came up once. CDR3 sequence (DNA): TGTGCCAGCGCGGGGGGACGCCCTATTGGTGAGCAGTTCTTC. This sequence encodes CASAGGRPIGEQFF. The chain has TRBV7-9 and TRBJ2-1, with TRBD2 matching over 8 bases. CDR1 is SEHNR, CDR2 FQNEAQ, per germline (reference sequence). After removal of 8 bases from V and 9 bases from J, the junction contained 12 bases not matched to a gene. This CDR3 is 14 amino acids long.

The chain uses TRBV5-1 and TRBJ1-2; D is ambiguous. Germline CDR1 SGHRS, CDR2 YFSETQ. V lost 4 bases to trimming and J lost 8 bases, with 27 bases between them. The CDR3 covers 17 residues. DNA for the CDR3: TGCGCCAGCAGCCCGCTGAAGACCCGGGGTAACTTGAGGGGCTACACCTTC. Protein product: CASSPLKTRGNLRGYTF.

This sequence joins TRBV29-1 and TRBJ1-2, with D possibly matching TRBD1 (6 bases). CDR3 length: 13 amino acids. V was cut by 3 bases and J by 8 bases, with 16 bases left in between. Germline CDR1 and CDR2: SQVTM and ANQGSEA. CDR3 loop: CSVDFGTGRGYTF. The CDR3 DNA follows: TGCAGCGTTGATTTTGGAACAGGGAGGGGCTACACCTTC.

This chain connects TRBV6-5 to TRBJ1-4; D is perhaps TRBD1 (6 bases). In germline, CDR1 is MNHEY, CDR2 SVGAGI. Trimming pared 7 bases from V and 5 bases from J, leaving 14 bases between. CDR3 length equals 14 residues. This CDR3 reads CASKRQVQNEKLFF. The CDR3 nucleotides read TGTGCCAGCAAGCGACAGGTACAGAATGAAAAACTGTTTTTT.

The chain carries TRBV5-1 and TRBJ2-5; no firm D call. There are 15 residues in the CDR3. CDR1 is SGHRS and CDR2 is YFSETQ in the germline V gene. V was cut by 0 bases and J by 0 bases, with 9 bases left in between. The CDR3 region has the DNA TGCGCCAGCAGCTTGGAAGGCCAGAACCAAGAGACCCAGTACTTC. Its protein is CASSLEGQNQETQYF.

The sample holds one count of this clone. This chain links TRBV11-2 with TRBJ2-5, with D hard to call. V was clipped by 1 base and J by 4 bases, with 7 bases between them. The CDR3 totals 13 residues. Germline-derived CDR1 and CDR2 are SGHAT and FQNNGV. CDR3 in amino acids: CASSLAGSETQYF. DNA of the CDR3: TGTGCCAGCAGCTTAGCAGGTTCAGAGACCCAGTACTTC. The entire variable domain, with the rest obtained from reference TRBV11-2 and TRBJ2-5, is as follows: EAGVAQSPRYKIIEKRQSVAFWCNPISGHATLYWYQQILGQGPKLLIQFQNNGVVDDSQLPKDRFSAERLKGVDSTLKIQPAKLEDSAVYLCASSLAGSETQYFGPGTRLLVL.

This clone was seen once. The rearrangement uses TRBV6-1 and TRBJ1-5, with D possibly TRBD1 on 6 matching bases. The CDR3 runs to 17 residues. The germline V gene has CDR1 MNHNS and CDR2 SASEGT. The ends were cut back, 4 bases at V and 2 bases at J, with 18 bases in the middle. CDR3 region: CASSGAIGGNGNQPQHF. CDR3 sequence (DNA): TGTGCCAGCAGTGGAGCCATAGGGGGGAATGGCAATCAGCCCCAGCATTTT.

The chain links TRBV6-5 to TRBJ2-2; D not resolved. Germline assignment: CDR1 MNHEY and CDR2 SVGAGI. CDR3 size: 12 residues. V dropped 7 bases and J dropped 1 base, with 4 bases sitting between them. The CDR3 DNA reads TGTGCCAGCATAGGGAACACCGGGGAGCTGTTTTTT. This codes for CASIGNTGELFF.

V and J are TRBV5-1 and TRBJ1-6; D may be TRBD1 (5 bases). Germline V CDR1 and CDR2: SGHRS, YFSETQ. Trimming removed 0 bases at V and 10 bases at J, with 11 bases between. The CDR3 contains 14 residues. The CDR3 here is CASSLESRESPLHF. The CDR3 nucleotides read TGCGCCAGCAGCTTGGAGAGCAGGGAATCACCCCTCCACTTT.

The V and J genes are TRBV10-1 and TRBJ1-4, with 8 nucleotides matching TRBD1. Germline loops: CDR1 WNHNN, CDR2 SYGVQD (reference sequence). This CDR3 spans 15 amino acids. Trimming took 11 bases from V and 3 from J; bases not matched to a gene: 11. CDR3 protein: CAGGQEPLANEKLFF. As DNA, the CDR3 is TGCGCCGGGGGACAGGAACCTTTGGCTAATGAAAAACTGTTTTTT.

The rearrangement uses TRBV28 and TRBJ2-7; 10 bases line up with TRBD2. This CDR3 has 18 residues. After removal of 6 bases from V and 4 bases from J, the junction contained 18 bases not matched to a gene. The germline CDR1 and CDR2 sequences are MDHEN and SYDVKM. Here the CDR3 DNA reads TGTGCCAGCAGCACTTTGCCCCTTCAGCGGGGGGGCCGGTACGAGCAGTACTTC. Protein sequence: CASSTLPLQRGGRYEQYF.